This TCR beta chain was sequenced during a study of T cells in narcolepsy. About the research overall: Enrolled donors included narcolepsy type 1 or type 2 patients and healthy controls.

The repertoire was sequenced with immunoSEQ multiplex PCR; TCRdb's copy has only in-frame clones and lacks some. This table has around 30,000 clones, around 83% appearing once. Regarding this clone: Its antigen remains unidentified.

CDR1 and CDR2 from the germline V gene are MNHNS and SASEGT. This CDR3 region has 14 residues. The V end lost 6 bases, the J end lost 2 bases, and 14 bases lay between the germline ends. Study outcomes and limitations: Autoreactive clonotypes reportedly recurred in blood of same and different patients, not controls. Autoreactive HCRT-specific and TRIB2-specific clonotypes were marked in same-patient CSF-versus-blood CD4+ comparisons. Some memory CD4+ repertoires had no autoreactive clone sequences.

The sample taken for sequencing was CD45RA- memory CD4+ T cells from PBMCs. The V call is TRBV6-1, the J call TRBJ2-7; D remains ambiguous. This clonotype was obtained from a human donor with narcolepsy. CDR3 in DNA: TGTGCCAGCAGCCTCCGGGCCGGCGCCTACGAGCAGTACTTC. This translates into CASSLRAGAYEQYF.